The subject of this entry is one TCR beta chain. Per germline, CDR1 SNHLY and CDR2 FYNNEI. The V segment lost 4 bases and the J segment 0 bases; nucleotides outside the gene matches: 3. The CDR3 spans 16 residues. Enrolled through a virtual design, the participants were between roughly 18 and 89 years of age and came from 24 US areas. Participants had their cohort set by participant-reported clinical history. Profiled with immunoSEQ multiplex PCR; TCRdb holds only in-frame clones, not every one. The sample has around 300,000 clones, around 91% seen once. This specimen belongs to a study of blood T cell repertoires in COVID-19. About the research overall: The United States, Italy and Spain provided the acute and convalescent COVID-19 samples. T cells, B-cell-depleted T cells, or PBMCs supplied cDNA or gDNA.

This rearrangement joins TRBV2 to TRBJ2-7, with TRBD2 matching over 13 bases. This clonotype was obtained from a woman aged 18-35 years with acute COVID-19. Input material: PBMCs or T cells enriched from blood (not recorded which). The CDR3, as DNA: TGTGCCAGCAGTGGAGGGACTAGCGGGATCTCCTACGAGCAGTACTTC. This encodes CASSGGTSGISYEQYF.